These T cell receptor beta chains were read from a single sample in a study of blood T cell repertoires in COVID-19. Only in-frame clones appear in the TCRdb table, and some are missing; sequencing was by immunoSEQ multiplex PCR. The sample lists roughly 300,000 clones; more than 80% were seen once. The sequencing sample was made of peripheral blood. These receptors all come from a woman between 25 and 40 years old with COVID-19, enrolled during active disease. Both conserved end residues are part of each CDR3. The D gene is left open where the match is weak. A clone size is listed for some rows: how often the clone was seen (once, few, many), or a class if it is expanded.

clone_size d_call j_call v_call cdr3_nt cdr3_aa
NA NA TRBJ1-2 TRBV28 TGTGCCAGCAGTTCATTGGGGGAGGTGAGCTATGGCTACACCTTC CASSSLGEVSYGYTF
NA TRBD2 TRBJ2-3 TRBV15 TGTGCCACCAGCAGAGATCGCGGGAGCGATACGCAGTATTTT CATSRDRGSDTQYF
once NA TRBJ1-1 TRBV7-9 TGTGCCAGCAGCCCCACAGTGAACACTGAAGCTTTCTTT CASSPTVNTEAFF
NA NA TRBJ1-1 TRBV11-2 TGTGCCAGCAGCTACGGGTTACAGGAGGGGACTGAAGCTTTCTTT CASSYGLQEGTEAFF
NA TRBD2 TRBJ2-5 TRBV27 TGTGCCAGCAGGGGACTAGCGGGCCAAGAGACCCAGTACTTC CASRGLAGQETQYF
NA TRBD1 TRBJ2-7 TRBV6-5 TGTGCCAGCAGTTACGCCGGGACAGAGCTATACGAGCAGTACTTC CASSYAGTELYEQYF
once NA TRBJ2-5 TRBV5-1 TGCGCCAGCAGCTTGCTTAGCGCGCAAGAGACCCAGTACTTC CASSLLSAQETQYF
NA TRBD1 TRBJ1-2 TRBV5-1 TGCGCCAGCAGCTTGGGGGACAGCGGCTATGGCTACACCTTC CASSLGDSGYGYTF
few TRBD2 TRBJ2-3 TRBV5-6 TGTGCCAGCAGCAAAACTAGCGGGAGCACAGATACGCAGTATTTT CASSKTSGSTDTQYF
NA TRBD2 TRBJ2-7 TRBV30 TGTGCCTGGCGGCGTGGCGGGAGGGGGTACGAGCAGTACTTC CAWRRGGRGYEQYF
NA NA TRBJ1-2 TRBV3-1/TRBV3-2 TGTGCCAGCAGCCAATCCGGCGGGCCTAACTATGGCTACACCTTC CASSQSGGPNYGYTF
NA NA TRBJ1-1 TRBV6-5 TGTGCCAGCAGCCGACAGTCCCCGAACACTGAAGCTTTCTTT CASSRQSPNTEAFF
NA NA TRBJ1-2 TRBV28 TGTGCCAGCAACCGGTTAGCTAACTATGGCTACACCTTC CASNRLANYGYTF
NA NA TRBJ2-1 TRBV9 TGTGCCAGCAGCGTAGCGGGAGCCTACAATGAGCAGTTCTTC CASSVAGAYNEQFF
few TRBD2 TRBJ2-1 TRBV5-1 TGCGCCAGCAGTTGGGGCGGGAGCTCCTACAATGAGCAGTTCTTC CASSWGGSSYNEQFF
NA NA TRBJ2-4 TRBV11-2 TGTGCCAGCAGCTTGCTGGGAGCGACCAAAAACATTCAGTACTTC CASSLLGATKNIQYF
NA NA TRBJ2-3 TRBV13 TGTGCCAGCAGCTTACAGGGTTGGCCAGATACGCAGTATTTT CASSLQGWPDTQYF
NA TRBD2 TRBJ2-3 TRBV4-3 TGCGCCAGCAGCCCTACCGGGACTAGCGGGATAGGTGATACGCAGTATTTT CASSPTGTSGIGDTQYF
NA TRBD1 TRBJ2-7 TRBV9 TGTGCCAGCAGCTCCTACAGGGGGAACGAGCAGTACTTC CASSSYRGNEQYF
NA NA TRBJ1-2 TRBV11-2 TGTGCCAGCAGCGTATCCCCCTCAGGGGACGCTGGCTACACCTTC CASSVSPSGDAGYTF
NA NA TRBJ2-7 TRBV6-5 TGTGCCAGCGGAGCGAGTGAGCAGTACTTC CASGASEQYF
NA NA TRBJ1-5 TRBV9 TGTGCCAGCAGCGTAGTCTCGGGTCCGAGGGTGGGCAATCAGCCCCAGCATTTT CASSVVSGPRVGNQPQHF
NA NA TRBJ1-1 TRBV6-4 TGTGCCAGCAGTGAAGTCCCCGGGGGCACTGAAGCTTTCTTT CASSEVPGGTEAFF
NA NA TRBJ2-2 TRBV19 TGTGCCAGTAGAAACCAGGGGACCGGGGAGCTGTTTTTT CASRNQGTGELFF
NA NA TRBJ2-4 TRBV28 TGTGCCAGCAGACAATTCGGGGTGGACAAAAACATTCAGTACTTC CASRQFGVDKNIQYF
NA TRBD2 TRBJ2-7 TRBV28 TGTGCGTACGGGGGGTCCTCCTACGAGCAGTACTTC CAYGGSSYEQYF
NA TRBD1 TRBJ1-1 TRBV24-1 TGTGCCACCAGTGACGCCGGGACAGGTCATGCTTTCTTT CATSDAGTGHAFF
NA NA TRBJ2-1 TRBV7-3 TGTGCCAGCAGCTTATTCGCGACAGATTCCTACAATGAGCAGTTCTTC CASSLFATDSYNEQFF
NA NA TRBJ2-3 TRBV30 TGTGCCTGGAGTAGACTGCGGGCGGGCACAGATACGCAGTATTTT CAWSRLRAGTDTQYF
NA NA TRBJ2-5 TRBV6-5 TGTGCCGCCAAACTGGCTAGGACCCAGTACTTC CAAKLARTQYF
NA NA TRBJ1-2 TRBV3-1/TRBV3-2 TGTGCCAGCAGCCAAGCCCATCTAGGGGACTATGGCTACACCTTC CASSQAHLGDYGYTF
NA NA TRBJ2-2 TRBV6-2/TRBV6-3 TGTGCCAGCAGTAGAGGGAGTAACACCGGGGAGCTGTTTTTT CASSRGSNTGELFF
few NA TRBJ2-7 TRBV25-1 TGTGCCAGCAGTGGACTACAGGGTTCCCACGAGCAGTACTTC CASSGLQGSHEQYF
few TRBD1 TRBJ2-6 TRBV30 TGTGCCTGGGGCCGACAGGGGGCTTTTGGGGCCAACGTCCTGACTTTC CAWGRQGAFGANVLTF
NA NA TRBJ1-5 TRBV5-8 TGTGCCAGCTATAAAAGGGGAAGCAATCAGCCCCAGCATTTT CASYKRGSNQPQHF
NA TRBD1 TRBJ1-4 TRBV5-1 TGCGCCAGCAGCTCTCGAGGACAGGGGCACGAAAAACTGTTTTTT CASSSRGQGHEKLFF
NA NA TRBJ1-5 TRBV30 TGTGCCTGGAGTTCGAACGGTGGCAATCAGCCCCAGCATTTT CAWSSNGGNQPQHF
NA NA TRBJ2-7 TRBV5-6 TGTGCCAGCAGCAAGGACTCGGCCGACTACGAGCAGTACTTC CASSKDSADYEQYF
NA NA TRBJ2-1 TRBV29-1 TGCAGCGTTACGCCGGGACAAATCTACAATGAGCAGTTCTTC CSVTPGQIYNEQFF
NA NA TRBJ1-1 TRBV6-2/TRBV6-3 TGTGCCAGCAGTGCGGGACCGGGACCCACTGAAGCTTTCTTT CASSAGPGPTEAFF
once TRBD2 TRBJ2-7 TRBV7-2 TGTGCCAGCAGTGCTAGCGGGGTTATATACGAGCAGTCCTTC CASSASGVIYEQSF
once NA TRBJ2-7 TRBV3-1/TRBV3-2 TGTGCCAGCAGCCAAGCTTACGAGCAGTACTTC CASSQAYEQYF
NA TRBD1 TRBJ2-7 TRBV14 TGTGCCAGCAGCCCGCGATGGGGGACAGGGTCCTACGAGCAGTACTTC CASSPRWGTGSYEQYF
NA NA TRBJ2-6 TRBV18 TGTGCCAGCTCACCGACGGGACACCACTCTGGGGCCAACGTCCTGACTTTC CASSPTGHHSGANVLTF
once TRBD2 TRBJ2-7 TRBV4-1 TGCGCCAGCAGCCAAGGGGCTAGCGGGTTCCTCTCCTACGAGCAGTACTTC CASSQGASGFLSYEQYF
NA NA TRBJ1-2 TRBV11-2 TGTGCCAGCAGCTCCGCCGGGTCCCATGGCTACACCTTC CASSSAGSHGYTF
NA TRBD1 TRBJ2-7 TRBV5-6 TGTGCCAGCAGACGACAGGGAGTAAGTTACGAGCAGTACTTC CASRRQGVSYEQYF
NA NA TRBJ2-7 TRBV7-2 TGTGCCAGCAGCTTACGGGGCTCCTACGAGCAGTACTTC CASSLRGSYEQYF